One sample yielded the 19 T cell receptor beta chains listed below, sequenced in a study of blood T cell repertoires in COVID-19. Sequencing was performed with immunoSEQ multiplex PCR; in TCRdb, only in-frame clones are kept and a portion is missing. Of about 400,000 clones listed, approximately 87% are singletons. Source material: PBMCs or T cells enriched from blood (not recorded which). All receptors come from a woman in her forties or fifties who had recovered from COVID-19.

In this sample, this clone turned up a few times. CDR3: CASRRSIGTGGNTIYF. CDR3 bases: TGTGCCAGCAGACGCTCTATAGGGACAGGGGGCAACACCATATATTTT. The chain combines TRBV2 with TRBJ1-3, with TRBD1 matching 12 bases. The CDR3 is 16 amino acids. Unmatched junction bases numbered 10, after V lost 6 bases and J lost 7 bases. Germline CDR1 SNHLY, CDR2 FYNNEI.

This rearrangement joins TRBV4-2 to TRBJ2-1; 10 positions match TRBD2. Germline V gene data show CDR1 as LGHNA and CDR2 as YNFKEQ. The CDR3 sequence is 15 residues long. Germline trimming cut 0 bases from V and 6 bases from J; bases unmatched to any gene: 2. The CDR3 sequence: CASSQEAGGPNEQFF. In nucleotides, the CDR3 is TGTGCCAGCAGCCAAGAAGCGGGGGGGCCCAATGAGCAGTTCTTC.

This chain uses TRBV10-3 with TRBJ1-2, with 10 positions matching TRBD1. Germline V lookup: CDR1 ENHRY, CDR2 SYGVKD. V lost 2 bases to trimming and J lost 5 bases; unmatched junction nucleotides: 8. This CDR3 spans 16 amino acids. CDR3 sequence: CAISEPIRQGAYGYTF. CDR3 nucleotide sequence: TGTGCCATCAGTGAGCCCATTCGACAGGGGGCATATGGCTACACCTTC.

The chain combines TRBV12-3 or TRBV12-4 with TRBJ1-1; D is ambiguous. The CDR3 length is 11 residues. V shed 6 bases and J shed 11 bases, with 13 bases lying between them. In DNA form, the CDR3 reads TGTGCCAGCAGATTAAACAGAGAGGCTTTCTTT. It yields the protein CASRLNREAFF.

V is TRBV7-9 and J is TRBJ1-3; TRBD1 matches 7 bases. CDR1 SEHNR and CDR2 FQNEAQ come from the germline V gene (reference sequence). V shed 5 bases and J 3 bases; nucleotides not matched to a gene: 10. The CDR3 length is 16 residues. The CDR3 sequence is CASSGRGTESGNTIYF. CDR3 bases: TGTGCCAGCAGCGGAAGAGGGACAGAAAGTGGAAACACCATATATTTT.

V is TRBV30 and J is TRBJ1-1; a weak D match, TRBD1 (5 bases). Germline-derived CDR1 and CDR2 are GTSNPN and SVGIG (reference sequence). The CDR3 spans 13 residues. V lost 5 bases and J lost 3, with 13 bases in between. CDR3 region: CAWEPGAYTEAFF. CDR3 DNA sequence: TGTGCCTGGGAGCCTGGGGCTTACACTGAAGCTTTCTTT.

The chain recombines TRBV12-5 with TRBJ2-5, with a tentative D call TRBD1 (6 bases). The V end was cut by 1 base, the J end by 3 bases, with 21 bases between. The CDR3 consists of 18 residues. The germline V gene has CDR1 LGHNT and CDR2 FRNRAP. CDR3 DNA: TGTGCTAGTGGTTTGGCAAGTAACCTCGGGACATCCGAAGAGACCCAGTACTTC. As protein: CASGLASNLGTSEETQYF.

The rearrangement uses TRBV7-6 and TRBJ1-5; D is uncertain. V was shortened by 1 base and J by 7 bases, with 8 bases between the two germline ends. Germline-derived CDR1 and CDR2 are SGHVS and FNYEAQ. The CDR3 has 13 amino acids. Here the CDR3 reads CASSLELLQPQHF. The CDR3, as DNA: TGTGCCAGCAGCTTAGAACTACTCCAGCCCCAGCATTTT.

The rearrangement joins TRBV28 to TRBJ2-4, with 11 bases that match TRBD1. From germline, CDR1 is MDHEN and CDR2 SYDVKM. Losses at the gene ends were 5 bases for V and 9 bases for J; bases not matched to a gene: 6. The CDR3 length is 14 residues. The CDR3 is CASSPGTGGGIQYF. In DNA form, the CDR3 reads TGTGCCAGCAGTCCCGGGACAGGGGGTGGCATTCAGTACTTC. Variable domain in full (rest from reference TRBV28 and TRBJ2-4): DVKVTQSSRYLVKRTGEKVFLECVQDMDHENMFWYRQDPGLGLRLIYFSYDVKMKEKGDIPEGYSVSREKKERFSLILESASTNQTSMYLCASSPGTGGGIQYFGAGTRLSVL.

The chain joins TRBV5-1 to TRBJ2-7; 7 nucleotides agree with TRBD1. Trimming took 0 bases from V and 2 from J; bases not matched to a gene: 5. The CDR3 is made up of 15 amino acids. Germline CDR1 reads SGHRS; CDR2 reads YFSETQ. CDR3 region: CASSLGGTAAYEQYF. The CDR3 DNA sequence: TGCGCCAGCAGCTTGGGAGGGACAGCGGCCTACGAGCAGTACTTC.

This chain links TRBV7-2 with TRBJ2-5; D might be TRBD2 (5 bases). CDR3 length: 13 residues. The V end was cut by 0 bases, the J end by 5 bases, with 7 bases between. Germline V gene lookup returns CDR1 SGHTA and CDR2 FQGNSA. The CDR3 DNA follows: TGTGCCAGCAGCTTAGCCGGGGTGGAGACCCAGTACTTC. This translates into CASSLAGVETQYF.

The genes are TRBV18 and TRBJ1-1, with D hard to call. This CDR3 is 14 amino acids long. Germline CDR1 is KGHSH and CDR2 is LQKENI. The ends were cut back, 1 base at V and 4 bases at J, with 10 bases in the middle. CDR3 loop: CASSPLRAGTEAFF. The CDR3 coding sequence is TGTGCCAGCTCACCACTGAGGGCGGGCACTGAAGCTTTCTTT. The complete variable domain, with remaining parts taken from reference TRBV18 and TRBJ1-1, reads NAGVMQNPRHLVRRRGQEARLRCSPMKGHSHVYWYRQLPEEGLKFMVYLQKENIIDESGMPKERFSAEFPKEGPSILRIQQVVRGDSAAYFCASSPLRAGTEAFFGQGTRLTVV.

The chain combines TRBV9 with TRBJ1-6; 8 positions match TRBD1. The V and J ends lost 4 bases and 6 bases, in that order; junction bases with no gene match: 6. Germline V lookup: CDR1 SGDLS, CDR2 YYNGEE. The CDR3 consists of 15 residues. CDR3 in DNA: TGTGCCAGCAGCCCGCTAGACAGGGGTAATTCACCCCTCCACTTT. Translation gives CASSPLDRGNSPLHF. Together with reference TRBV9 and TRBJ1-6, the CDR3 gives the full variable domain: DSGVTQTPKHLITATGQRVTLRCSPRSGDLSVYWYQQSLDQGLQFLIQYYNGEERAKGNILERFSAQQFPDLHSELNLSSLELGDSALYFCASSPLDRGNSPLHFGNGTRLTVT.

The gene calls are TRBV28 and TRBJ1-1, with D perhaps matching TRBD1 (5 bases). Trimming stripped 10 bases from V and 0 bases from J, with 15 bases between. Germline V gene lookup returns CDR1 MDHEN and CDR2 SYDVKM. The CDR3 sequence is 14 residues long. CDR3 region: CAIMTATMNTEAFF. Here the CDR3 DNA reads TGTGCCATCATGACAGCTACTATGAACACTGAAGCTTTCTTT.

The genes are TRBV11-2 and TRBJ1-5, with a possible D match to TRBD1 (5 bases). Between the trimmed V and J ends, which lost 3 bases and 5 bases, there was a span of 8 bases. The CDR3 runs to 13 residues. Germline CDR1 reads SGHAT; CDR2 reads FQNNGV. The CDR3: CASSLGGYQPQHF. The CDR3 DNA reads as TGTGCCAGCAGCTTGGGGGGGTATCAGCCCCAGCATTTT.

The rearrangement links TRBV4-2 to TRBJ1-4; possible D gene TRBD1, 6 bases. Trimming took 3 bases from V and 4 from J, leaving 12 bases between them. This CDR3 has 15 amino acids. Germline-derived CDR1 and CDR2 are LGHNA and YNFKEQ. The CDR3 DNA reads TGTGCCAGCAGCCACACCGGGACAAGTAATGAAAAACTGTTTTTT. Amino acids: CASSHTGTSNEKLFF.

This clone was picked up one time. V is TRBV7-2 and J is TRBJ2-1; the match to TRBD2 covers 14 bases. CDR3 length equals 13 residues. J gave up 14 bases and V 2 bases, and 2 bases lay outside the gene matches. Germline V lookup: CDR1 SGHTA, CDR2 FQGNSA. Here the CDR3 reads CASSLSGLAGEFF. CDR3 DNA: TGTGCCAGCAGCTTATCGGGACTAGCGGGGGAGTTCTTC.

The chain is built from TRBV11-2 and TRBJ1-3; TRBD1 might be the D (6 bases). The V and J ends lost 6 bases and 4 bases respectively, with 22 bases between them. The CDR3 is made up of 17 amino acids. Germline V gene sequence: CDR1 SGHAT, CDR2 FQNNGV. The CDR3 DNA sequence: TGTGCCAGCAGTCAAAGCCTCCCAAGACAGGTGGGAAACACCATATATTTT. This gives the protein CASSQSLPRQVGNTIYF.

CDR3 sequence: CASKSNTGGRETQYF. CDR3 in DNA: TGTGCCAGCAAATCGAACACAGGGGGCAGGGAGACCCAGTACTTC. The rearrangement uses TRBV2 and TRBJ2-5; 9 bases map to TRBD1. V shed 7 bases and J 5 bases; nucleotides not matched to a gene: 11. The CDR3 contains 15 residues. The germline V gene has CDR1 SNHLY and CDR2 FYNNEI.